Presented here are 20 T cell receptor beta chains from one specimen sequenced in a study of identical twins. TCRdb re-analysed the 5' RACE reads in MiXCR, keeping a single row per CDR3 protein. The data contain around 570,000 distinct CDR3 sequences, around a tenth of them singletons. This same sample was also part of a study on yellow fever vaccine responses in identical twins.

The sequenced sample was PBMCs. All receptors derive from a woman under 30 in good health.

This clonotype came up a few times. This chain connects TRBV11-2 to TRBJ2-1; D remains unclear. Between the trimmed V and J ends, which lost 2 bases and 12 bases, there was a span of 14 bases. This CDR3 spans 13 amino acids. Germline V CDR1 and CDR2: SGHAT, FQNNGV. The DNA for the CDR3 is TGTGCCAGCAGCTTACGGGCTTCCCTGCGGCAGTTCTTC. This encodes CASSLRASLRQFF.

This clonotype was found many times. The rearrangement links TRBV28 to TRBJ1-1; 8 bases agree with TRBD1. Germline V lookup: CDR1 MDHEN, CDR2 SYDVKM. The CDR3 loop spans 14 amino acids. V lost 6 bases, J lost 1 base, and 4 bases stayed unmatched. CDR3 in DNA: TGTGCCAGCAGGCAACAGGGGGGGAACACTGAAGCTTTCTTT. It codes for CASRQQGGNTEAFF.

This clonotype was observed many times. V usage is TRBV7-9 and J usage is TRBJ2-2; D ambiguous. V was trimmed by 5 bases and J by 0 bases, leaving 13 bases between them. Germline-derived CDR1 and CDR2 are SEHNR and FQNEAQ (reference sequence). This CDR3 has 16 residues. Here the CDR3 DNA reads TGTGCCAGCAGCCTGATACTAACCCCGAACACCGGGGAGCTGTTTTTT. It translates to CASSLILTPNTGELFF.

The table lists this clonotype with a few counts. Written as DNA, the CDR3 is TGTGCCAGCAGCTCAGGGGTCAGTAGCACAGATACGCAGTATTTT. Amino acid sequence: CASSSGVSSTDTQYF. The rearrangement joins TRBV7-3 to TRBJ2-3; a possible D gene is TRBD1 (6 bases). The germline V gene has CDR1 SGHTA and CDR2 FQGTGA. This CDR3 is built from 15 residues. V lost 4 bases and J lost 0, with 11 bases in between.

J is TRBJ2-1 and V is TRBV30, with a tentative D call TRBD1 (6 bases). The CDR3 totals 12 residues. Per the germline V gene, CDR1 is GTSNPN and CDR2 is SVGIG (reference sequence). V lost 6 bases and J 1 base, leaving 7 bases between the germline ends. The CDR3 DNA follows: TGTGCCTGCAGGGGATCCTACAATGAGCAGTTCTTC. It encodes CACRGSYNEQFF.

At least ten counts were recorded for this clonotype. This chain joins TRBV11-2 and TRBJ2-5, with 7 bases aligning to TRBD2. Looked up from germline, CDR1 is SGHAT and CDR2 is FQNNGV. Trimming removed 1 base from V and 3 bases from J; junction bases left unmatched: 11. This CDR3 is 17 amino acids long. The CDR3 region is CASSLGLASGFKETQYF. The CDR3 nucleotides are TGTGCCAGCAGCTTAGGTCTGGCTAGCGGTTTTAAAGAGACCCAGTACTTC.

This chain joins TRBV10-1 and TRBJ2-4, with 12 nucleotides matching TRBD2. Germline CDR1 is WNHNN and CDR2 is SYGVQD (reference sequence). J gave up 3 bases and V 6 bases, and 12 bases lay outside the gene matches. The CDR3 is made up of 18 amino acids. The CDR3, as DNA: TGCGCCAGCAGAAGACTAGCGGGAGTGTGGGAAGGCAAAAACATTCAGTACTTC. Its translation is CASRRLAGVWEGKNIQYF.

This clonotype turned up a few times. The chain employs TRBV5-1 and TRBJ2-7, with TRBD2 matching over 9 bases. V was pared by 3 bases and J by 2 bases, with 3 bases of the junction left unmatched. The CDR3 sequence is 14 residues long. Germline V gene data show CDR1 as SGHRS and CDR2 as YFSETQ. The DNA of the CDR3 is TGCGCCAGCAGCTCAAGCGGGGGGACCTACGAGCAGTACTTC. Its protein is CASSSSGGTYEQYF.

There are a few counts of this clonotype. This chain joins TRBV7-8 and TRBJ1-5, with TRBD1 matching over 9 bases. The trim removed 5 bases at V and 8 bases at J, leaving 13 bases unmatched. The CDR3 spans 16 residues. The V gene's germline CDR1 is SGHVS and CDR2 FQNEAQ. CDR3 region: CASSQDRGWAREPQHF. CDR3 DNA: TGTGCCAGCAGCCAGGACAGGGGATGGGCTAGGGAGCCCCAGCATTTT.

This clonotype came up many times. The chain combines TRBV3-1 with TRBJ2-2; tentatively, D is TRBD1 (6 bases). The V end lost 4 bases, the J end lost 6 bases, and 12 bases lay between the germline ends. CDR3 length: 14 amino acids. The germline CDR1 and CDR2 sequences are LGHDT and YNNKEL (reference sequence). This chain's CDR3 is CASSLTGRAGELFF. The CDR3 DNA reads TGTGCCAGCAGCCTTACAGGGCGGGCCGGGGAGCTGTTTTTT.

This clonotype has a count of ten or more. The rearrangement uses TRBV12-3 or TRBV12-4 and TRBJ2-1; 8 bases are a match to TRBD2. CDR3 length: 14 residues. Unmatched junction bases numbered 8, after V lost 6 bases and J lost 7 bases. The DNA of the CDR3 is TGTGCCAGCAGGTCAGCGGGGGCGGTTAATGAGCAGTTCTTC. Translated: CASRSAGAVNEQFF.

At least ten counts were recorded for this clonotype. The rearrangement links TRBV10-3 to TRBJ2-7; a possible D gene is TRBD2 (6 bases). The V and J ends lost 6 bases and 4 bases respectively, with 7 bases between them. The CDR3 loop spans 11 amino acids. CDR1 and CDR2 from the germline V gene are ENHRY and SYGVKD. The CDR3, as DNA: TGTGCCATCAGAGGGACTTACGAGCAGTACTTC. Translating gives CAIRGTYEQYF.

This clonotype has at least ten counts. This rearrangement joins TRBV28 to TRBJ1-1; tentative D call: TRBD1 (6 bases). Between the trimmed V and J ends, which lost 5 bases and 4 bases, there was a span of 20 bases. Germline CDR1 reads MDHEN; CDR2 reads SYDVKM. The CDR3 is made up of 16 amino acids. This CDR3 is CASSPNLQGLSTEAFF. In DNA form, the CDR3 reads TGTGCCAGCAGTCCAAACCTACAGGGATTGAGCACTGAAGCTTTCTTT.

The CDR3 sequence is CAWSAGFNQPQHF. The CDR3 DNA follows: TGTGCCTGGAGTGCAGGGTTTAATCAGCCCCAGCATTTT. The chain carries TRBV30 and TRBJ1-5, with D tentatively TRBD1 (5 bases). The CDR3 spans 13 residues. The germline V gene has CDR1 GTSNPN and CDR2 SVGIG (reference sequence). V lost 1 base, J lost 4 bases, and 8 bases lay in between. Variable domain in full (rest from reference TRBV30 and TRBJ1-5): SQTIHQWPATLVQPVGSPLSLECTVEGTSNPNLYWYRQAAGRGLQLLFYSVGIGQISSEVPQNLSASRPQDRQFILSSKKLLLSDSGFYLCAWSAGFNQPQHFGDGTRLSIL.

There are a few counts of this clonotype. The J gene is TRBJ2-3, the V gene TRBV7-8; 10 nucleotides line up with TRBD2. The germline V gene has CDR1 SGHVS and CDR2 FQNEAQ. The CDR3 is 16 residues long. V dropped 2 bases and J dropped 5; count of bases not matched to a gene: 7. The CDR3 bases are TGTGCCAGCAGCTTAATTCCTAGCGGGGGTCTAGATACGCAGTATTTT. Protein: CASSLIPSGGLDTQYF.

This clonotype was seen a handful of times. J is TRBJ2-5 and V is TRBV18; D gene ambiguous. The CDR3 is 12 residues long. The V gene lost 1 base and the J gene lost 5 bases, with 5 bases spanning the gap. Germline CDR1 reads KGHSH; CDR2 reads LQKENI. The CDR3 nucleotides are TGTGCCAGCTCACCACAGCGTGAGACCCAGTACTTC. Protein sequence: CASSPQRETQYF.

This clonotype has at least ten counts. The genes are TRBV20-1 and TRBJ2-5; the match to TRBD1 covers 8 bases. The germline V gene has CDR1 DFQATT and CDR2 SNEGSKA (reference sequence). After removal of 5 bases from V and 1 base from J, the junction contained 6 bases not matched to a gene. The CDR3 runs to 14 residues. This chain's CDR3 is CSAPGQGLQETQYF. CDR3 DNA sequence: TGCAGTGCTCCCGGACAGGGCCTCCAAGAGACCCAGTACTTC.

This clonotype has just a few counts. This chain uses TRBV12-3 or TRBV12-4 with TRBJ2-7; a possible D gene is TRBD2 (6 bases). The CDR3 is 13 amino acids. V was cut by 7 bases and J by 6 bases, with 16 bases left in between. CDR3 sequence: CASTPGVGGEQYF. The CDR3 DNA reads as TGTGCCAGCACTCCCGGTGTGGGGGGCGAGCAGTACTTC.

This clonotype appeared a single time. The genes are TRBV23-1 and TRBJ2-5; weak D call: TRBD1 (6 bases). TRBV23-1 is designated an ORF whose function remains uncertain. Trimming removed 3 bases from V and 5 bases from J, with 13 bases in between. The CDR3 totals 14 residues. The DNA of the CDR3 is TGCGCCAGCAGTCAGAAGGGACAAATGGAGACCCAGTACTTC. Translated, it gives CASSQKGQMETQYF.

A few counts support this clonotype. The CDR3 DNA follows: TGTGCCAGCAGGGGAGGGGGCTCCAATTACAATGAGCAGTTCTTC. This sequence encodes CASRGGGSNYNEQFF. V is TRBV6-1 and J is TRBJ2-1; D tentatively fits TRBD1 or TRBD2 (7 bases each). CDR3 length: 15 amino acids. Germline V gives CDR1 MNHNS, CDR2 SASEGT. Between the trimmed V and J ends, which lost 6 bases and 4 bases, there was a span of 16 bases.